A single sample gave rise to the 27 T cell receptor beta chains below, sequenced in a study of T cell clones after liver transplantation. Sequencing used immunoSEQ multiplex PCR; TCRdb keeps in-frame clones, though not all of them. The profile shows tens of thousands of clones, around 95% of them singletons. This specimen was CD8+ T cells from blood, taken 12 months after liver transplant. The receptors were gathered from a human patient who received a liver transplant. A subset of T cells may come from the graft donor.

The chain uses TRBV5-1 and TRBJ2-7; 9 nucleotides match TRBD2. Germline CDR1 SGHRS, CDR2 YFSETQ. V was pared by 4 bases and J by 2 bases, with 10 bases of the junction left unmatched. The CDR3 spans 16 residues. In nucleotides, the CDR3 is TGCGCCAGCAGCCCGGGTGTAGGACTAGCGACCTACGAGCAGTACTTC. The encoded protein is CASSPGVGLATYEQYF. The variable domain in full, with the rest retrieved from reference TRBV5-1 and TRBJ2-7, is KAGVTQTPRYLIKTRGQQVTLSCSPISGHRSVSWYQQTPGQGLQFLFEYFSETQRNKGNFPGRFSGRQFSNSRSEMNVSTLELGDSALYLCASSPGVGLATYEQYFGPGTRLTVT.

The chain combines TRBV4-1 with TRBJ2-7; D is unresolved. Germline CDR1 is MGHRA and CDR2 is YSYEKL. The germline V and J ends were trimmed by 6 bases and 0 bases, with 12 bases remaining between them. The CDR3 has 14 amino acids. The DNA of the CDR3 is TGCGCCAGCAGTGTGAGAGCCATCTCCTACGAGCAGTACTTC. Amino acids: CASSVRAISYEQYF.

The chain uses TRBV14 and TRBJ2-7, with a tentative D call TRBD2 (6 bases). Germline-derived CDR1 and CDR2 are SGHDN and FVKESK. This CDR3 is built from 14 residues. V was trimmed by 4 bases and J by 3 bases, leaving 13 bases between them. The CDR3 loop is CASSLLAFDYEQYF. As DNA, the CDR3 is TGTGCCAGCAGCCTTCTAGCGTTCGACTACGAGCAGTACTTC.

The V call is TRBV27, the J call TRBJ2-2, with 9 bases aligning to TRBD1. There are 17 residues in the CDR3. CDR1 is MNHEY, CDR2 SMNVEV, per germline (reference sequence). With 5 bases clipped from V and 7 bases from J, the junction kept 14 bases outside the gene matches. The CDR3 here is CASSLAPGQGWGGELFF. CDR3 DNA sequence: TGTGCCAGCAGTCTTGCTCCGGGACAGGGTTGGGGCGGGGAGCTGTTTTTT.

The chain recombines TRBV4-2 with TRBJ2-7; D gene uncertain. Germline V gene lookup returns CDR1 LGHNA and CDR2 YNFKEQ. This CDR3 spans 11 amino acids. Deletions cut 1 base from V and 7 bases from J, with 5 bases between. This CDR3 is CASSQGTEQYF. The DNA of the CDR3 is TGTGCCAGCAGCCAAGGGACGGAGCAGTACTTC.

J is TRBJ2-1 and V is TRBV6-5; possibly TRBD2 for D (6 bases). Between the trimmed V and J ends, which lost 5 bases and 9 bases, there was a span of 20 bases. The CDR3 length is 15 residues. The germline V gene has CDR1 MNHEY and CDR2 SVGAGI. The CDR3 region is CASSPEAGLTGEQFF. CDR3 coding DNA: TGTGCCAGCAGTCCCGAGGCGGGGCTAACCGGTGAGCAGTTCTTC.

The chain has TRBV4-1 and TRBJ2-1, with D maybe TRBD1 (5 bases). The germline CDR1 and CDR2 sequences are MGHRA and YSYEKL. This CDR3 has 15 amino acids. Trimming took 2 bases from V and 4 from J, leaving 12 bases between them. DNA for the CDR3: TGCGCCAGCAGCCAATCGCAGGACACTTACAATGAGCAGTTCTTC. Protein sequence: CASSQSQDTYNEQFF.

The chain joins TRBV15 to TRBJ2-1, with TRBD2 matching 7 bases. The germline gives CDR1 LNHNV, CDR2 YYDKDF (reference sequence). This CDR3 has 15 residues. Unmatched junction bases numbered 5, after V lost 0 bases and J lost 6 bases. CDR3 nucleotides: TGTGCCACCAGCAGAGATTTAGCGGGCGGCAATGAGCAGTTCTTC. Protein product: CATSRDLAGGNEQFF. Together with reference TRBV15 and TRBJ2-1, the CDR3 gives the full variable domain: DAMVIQNPRYQVTQFGKPVTLSCSQTLNHNVMYWYQQKSSQAPKLLFHYYDKDFNNEADTPDNFQSRRPNTSFCFLDIRSPGLGDTAMYLCATSRDLAGGNEQFFGPGTRLTVL.

The DNA of the CDR3 is TGTGCCAGCAGCTCCCGAGGGTATTATTCTGGCACAGATACGCAGTATTTT. It specifies CASSSRGYYSGTDTQYF. V and J are TRBV11-2 and TRBJ2-3; perhaps TRBD2 as D (5 bases). The germline V gene has CDR1 SGHAT and CDR2 FQNNGV. Trimming stripped 4 bases from V and 1 base from J, with 18 bases between. CDR3 length: 17 amino acids.

This chain joins TRBV29-1 and TRBJ1-1; TRBD1 is a possible D gene (5 bases). Per germline, CDR1 SQVTM and CDR2 ANQGSEA. Trimming shortened V by 0 bases and J by 11 bases, and 10 bases separated the two germline ends. The CDR3 is 11 amino acids. CDR3 in DNA: TGCAGCGTTGAAGATCTTGGGGGGGCTTTCTTT. Translated, it gives CSVEDLGGAFF.

This chain uses TRBV5-6 with TRBJ2-1; the match to TRBD2 covers 12 bases. Per the germline V gene, CDR1 is SGHDT and CDR2 is YYEEEE. The V gene end was trimmed by 0 bases and the J gene end by 4 bases; junction bases not matched to a gene: 8. The CDR3 is 18 residues long. CDR3 loop: CASSLGLAGGPTYNEQFF. The CDR3 DNA sequence: TGTGCCAGCAGCTTGGGCCTAGCGGGAGGGCCGACATACAATGAGCAGTTCTTC.

The chain links TRBV27 to TRBJ1-1; TRBD1 matches 7 bases. CDR3 size: 15 residues. With 5 bases clipped from V and 4 bases from J, the junction kept 10 bases outside the gene matches. Germline CDR1 and CDR2: MNHEY and SMNVEV (reference sequence). In nucleotides, the CDR3 is TGTGCCAGCAGTCTATTAACAGGGGAGGGCACTGAAGCTTTCTTT. This translates into CASSLLTGEGTEAFF.

This chain uses TRBV7-6 with TRBJ1-1, with D hard to call. Germline V gives CDR1 SGHVS, CDR2 FNYEAQ. Trimming took 1 base from V and 0 from J, leaving 6 bases between them. This CDR3 region has 14 residues. The CDR3 loop is CASSLGGLNTEAFF. The CDR3 DNA sequence: TGTGCCAGCAGCTTAGGGGGTCTGAACACTGAAGCTTTCTTT.

The V and J genes are TRBV7-9 and TRBJ2-7, with 8 bases that match TRBD2. The trim removed 3 bases at V and 4 bases at J, leaving 11 bases unmatched. Looked up from germline, CDR1 is SEHNR and CDR2 is FQNEAQ (reference sequence). This CDR3 comprises 16 residues. The CDR3 loop is CASSLSVVAGTYEQYF. In DNA, the CDR3 is TGTGCCAGCAGCTTGAGTGTGGTAGCGGGAACGTACGAGCAGTACTTC.

The rearrangement joins TRBV11-2 to TRBJ2-5, with D unresolved. V dropped 6 bases and J dropped 2 bases, with 13 bases sitting between them. The CDR3 length is 14 residues. The germline V gene encodes CDR1 SGHAT and CDR2 FQNNGV. The CDR3 region is CASSSWTTQETQYF. The CDR3, as DNA: TGTGCCAGCAGTTCCTGGACGACACAAGAGACCCAGTACTTC.

The CDR3 reads CASSLSRGRGQKETQYF. The CDR3 nucleotides read TGTGCCAGCAGCTTATCTCGCGGGAGGGGCCAAAAAGAGACCCAGTACTTC. This chain links TRBV7-9 with TRBJ2-5; 9 bases match TRBD2. The CDR3 contains 17 residues. Unmatched junction bases numbered 10, after V lost 2 bases and J lost 3 bases. CDR1 SEHNR and CDR2 FQNEAQ come from the germline V gene (reference sequence).

This sequence joins TRBV15 and TRBJ2-1; TRBD2 matches at 8 bases. Germline CDR1 is LNHNV and CDR2 is YYDKDF (reference sequence). J was trimmed by 8 bases and V by 0 bases; bases with no gene match: 6. The CDR3 totals 15 residues. CDR3 bases: TGTGCCACCAGCAGAGATTTGACTAGCGAGGATGAGCAGTTCTTC. Translating gives CATSRDLTSEDEQFF.

This chain uses TRBV4-1 with TRBJ1-2; 7 bases are a match to TRBD1. V dropped 5 bases and J dropped 4; count of bases not matched to a gene: 7. CDR1 and CDR2 (germline): MGHRA, YSYEKL. This CDR3 is 14 amino acids long. The CDR3 loop reads CASSSQRTGYGYTF. The CDR3 nucleotides read TGCGCCAGCAGCTCTCAACGGACAGGCTATGGCTACACCTTC.

The genes are TRBV6-1 and TRBJ1-4, with a possible D match to TRBD1 (6 bases). Trimming took 7 bases from V and 7 from J, leaving 19 bases between them. Per germline, CDR1 MNHNS and CDR2 SASEGT. The CDR3 consists of 15 residues. Here the CDR3 reads CASTEGGQGFEKLFF. DNA of the CDR3: TGTGCCAGCACCGAGGGGGGGCAGGGTTTTGAAAAACTGTTTTTT.

The V and J genes are TRBV19 and TRBJ2-1; 8 bases are shared with TRBD1. V shed 4 bases and J 4 bases; nucleotides not matched to a gene: 6. Germline-derived CDR1 and CDR2 are LNHDA and SQIVND (reference sequence). The CDR3 has 15 amino acids. CDR3 sequence reads: CASSNRDRKYNEQFF. Written as DNA, the CDR3 is TGTGCCAGTAGTAACCGGGACAGGAAATACAATGAGCAGTTCTTC. The complete variable domain, with remaining parts taken from reference TRBV19 and TRBJ2-1, reads DGGITQSPKYLFRKEGQNVTLSCEQNLNHDAMYWYRQDPGQGLRLIYYSQIVNDFQKGDIAEGYSVSREKKESFPLTVTSAQKNPTAFYLCASSNRDRKYNEQFFGPGTRLTVL.

The CDR3 loop reads CASSQDLEETQYF. The DNA of the CDR3 is TGCGCCAGCAGCCAAGATCTCGAAGAGACCCAGTACTTC. The gene calls are TRBV4-3 and TRBJ2-5; unclear D gene. With 0 bases removed from V and 3 bases from J, the gap between germline ends came to 5 bases. CDR3 length equals 13 residues. The germline gives CDR1 LGHNA, CDR2 YSLEER.

The chain combines TRBV20-1 with TRBJ2-7; D remains ambiguous. The CDR3 consists of 11 residues. The germline gives CDR1 DFQATT, CDR2 SNEGSKA (reference sequence). V dropped 2 bases and J dropped 5 bases, with 7 bases sitting between them. The CDR3 DNA is TGCAGTGCTAGATCGGAAGACGAGCAGTACTTC. Protein: CSARSEDEQYF.

V and J are TRBV27 and TRBJ2-7; D tentatively reads TRBD1 or TRBD2 (5 bases each). The CDR3 is made up of 12 amino acids. V lost 8 bases, J lost 0 bases, and 8 bases lay in between. Germline CDR1 is MNHEY and CDR2 is SMNVEV (reference sequence). The CDR3 DNA is TGTGCCAGCTGGGGGAGCTCCTACGAGCAGTACTTC. It is translated as CASWGSSYEQYF.

The V call is TRBV29-1, the J call TRBJ2-7; a possible D gene is TRBD2 (5 bases). The CDR3 sequence is 13 residues long. CDR1 is SQVTM and CDR2 is ANQGSEA in the germline V gene. V was trimmed by 2 bases and J by 2 bases, leaving 10 bases between them. CDR3 residues: CSVELDSPYEQYF. CDR3 coding DNA: TGCAGCGTTGAACTGGACTCCCCCTACGAGCAGTACTTC.

This clone was counted only a few times. The gene calls are TRBV4-1 and TRBJ1-2; unclear D gene. The CDR3 length is 15 residues. V lost 0 bases, J lost 4 bases, and 12 bases lay in between. Germline lookup yields CDR1 MGHRA and CDR2 YSYEKL. The CDR3 DNA reads TGCGCCAGCAGCCAAGATAGAGGCAGTAGCTATGGCTACACCTTC. Encoded protein: CASSQDRGSSYGYTF.

The chain employs TRBV9 and TRBJ2-7, with 11 bases lining up with TRBD2. CDR1 SGDLS and CDR2 YYNGEE come from the germline V gene. The CDR3 consists of 15 residues. Unmatched junction bases numbered 2, after V lost 1 base and J lost 2 bases. CDR3 sequence (DNA): TGTGCCAGCAGCGTACTAGCGGGGGGAGCCTACGAGCAGTACTTC. Its protein product is CASSVLAGGAYEQYF. Filled out from reference TRBV9 and TRBJ2-7, the complete variable domain reads DSGVTQTPKHLITATGQRVTLRCSPRSGDLSVYWYQQSLDQGLQFLIQYYNGEERAKGNILERFSAQQFPDLHSELNLSSLELGDSALYFCASSVLAGGAYEQYFGPGTRLTVT.

This chain connects TRBV7-2 to TRBJ1-2; D gene ambiguous. Deletions cut 0 bases from V and 1 base from J, with 6 bases between. The CDR3 spans 14 residues. Germline lookup yields CDR1 SGHTA and CDR2 FQGNSA. This CDR3 reads CASSLAGDNYGYTF. CDR3 DNA: TGTGCCAGCAGCTTAGCTGGGGATAACTATGGCTACACCTTC.